The next 4 T cell receptor beta chains were all read from a single sample in a study of metastatic and nonmetastatic thyroid tumors (dated by TCRdb to the early 2020s). Before undergoing thyroid surgery, none of the patients had been given any kind of treatment. Libraries came from PCR. For sequencing, an Illumina HiSeq 4000 was employed. The public reads were run again by TCRdb, first through fastp at Q25 and then through MiXCR, and only productive beta chains were kept. The table for this sample lists about 59,000 clones; about 16% of them were counted only once. About a tenth of the sample is held by the ten biggest clonotypes. Specimen: blood. The receptors shown here come from a male donor with papillary thyroid cancer or a benign thyroid nodule (not recorded which). Some clones in this sample may be carry-over from other donors' samples.

This clone was counted many times. The chain uses TRBV7-6 and TRBJ1-1; 9 bases fit TRBD1. The CDR3 runs 15 residues. Trimming removed 4 bases from V and 1 base from J; junction bases left unmatched: 4. Germline V CDR1 and CDR2: SGHVS, FNYEAQ. The CDR3 coding sequence is TGTGCCAGCAGCTCGGGACAGGGTAAGAACACTGAAGCTTTCTTT. It is translated as CASSSGQGKNTEAFF. Full variable domain (outside the CDR3, taken from reference TRBV7-6 and TRBJ1-1): GAGVSQSPRYKVTKRGQDVALRCDPISGHVSLYWYRQALGQGPEFLTYFNYEAQQDKSGLPNDRFSAERPEGSISTLTIQRTEQRDSAMYRCASSSGQGKNTEAFFGQGTRLTVV.

This clone was counted between two and nine times. A much bigger clone sits one base away, suggesting this may be a read error. V and J are TRBV2 and TRBJ2-1, with 9 bases lining up with TRBD1. Germline V CDR1 and CDR2: SNHLY, FYNNEI. Trimming cost V 8 bases and J 6 bases; bases outside gene matches: 8. The CDR3 has 14 residues. The DNA of the CDR3 is TGTGCCAGCGGGACAGGGTTTGATGTCAATGAGCAGTTCTTC. Encoded protein: CASGTGFDVNEQFF. Together with reference TRBV2 and TRBJ2-1, the CDR3 gives the full variable domain: EPEVTQTPSHQVTQMGQEVILRCVPISNHLYFYWYRQILGQKVEFLVSFYNNEISEKSEIFDDQFSVERPDGSNFTLKIRSTKLEDSAMYFCASGTGFDVNEQFFGPGTRLTVL.

This clone was detected many times. The chain is built from TRBV20-1 and TRBJ2-7, with D perhaps assigned TRBD1 or TRBD2 (5 bases each). The CDR3 runs to 17 residues. The V end lost 0 bases, the J end lost 0 bases, and 18 bases lay between the germline ends. Germline CDR1 reads DFQATT; CDR2 reads SNEGSKA (reference sequence). DNA of the CDR3: TGCAGTGCTAGAGACCCCGGGACGCTCGCTTCCTCCTACGAGCAGTACTTC. Translation gives CSARDPGTLASSYEQYF.

This clone was detected ten times or more. J is TRBJ2-2 and V is TRBV7-3; tentative D call: TRBD2 (7 bases). This CDR3 is 14 amino acids long. V was pared by 2 bases and J by 8 bases, with 12 bases between. The V gene's germline CDR1 is SGHTA and CDR2 FQGTGA. CDR3 nucleotides: TGTGCCAGCAGCTTAGGGACTACAGGGGGGGAGCTGTTTTTT. Translating it yields CASSLGTTGGELFF.